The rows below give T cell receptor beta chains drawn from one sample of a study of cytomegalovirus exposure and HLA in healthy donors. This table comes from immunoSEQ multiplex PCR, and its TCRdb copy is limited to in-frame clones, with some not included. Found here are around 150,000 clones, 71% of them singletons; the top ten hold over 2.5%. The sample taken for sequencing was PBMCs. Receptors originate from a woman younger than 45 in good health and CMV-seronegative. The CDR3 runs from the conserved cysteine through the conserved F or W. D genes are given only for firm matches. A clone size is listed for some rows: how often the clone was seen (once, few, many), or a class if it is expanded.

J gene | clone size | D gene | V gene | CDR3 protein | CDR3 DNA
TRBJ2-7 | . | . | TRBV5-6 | CASSSPALTYEQYF | TGTGCCAGCAGCTCTCCCGCACTTACCTACGAGCAGTACTTC
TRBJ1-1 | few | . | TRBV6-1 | CASYRIHEAFF | TGTGCCAGTTACAGGATCCATGAAGCTTTCTTT
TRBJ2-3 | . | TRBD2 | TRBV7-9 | CASSFRVGLAADTQYF | TGTGCCAGCAGCTTCAGAGTTGGACTAGCCGCAGATACGCAGTATTTT
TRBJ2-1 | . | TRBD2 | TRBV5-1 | CASSLESLAGFYNEQFF | TGCGCCAGCAGCTTGGAGAGCCTAGCGGGATTCTACAATGAGCAGTTCTTC
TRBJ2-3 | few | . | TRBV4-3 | CASSQDRRAVDTQYF | TGCGCCAGCAGCCAAGACCGGCGGGCCGTGGATACGCAGTATTTT
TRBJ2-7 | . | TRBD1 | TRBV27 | CASSLTQGVTHEQYF | TGTGCCAGCAGTTTAACGCAGGGGGTTACCCACGAGCAGTACTTC
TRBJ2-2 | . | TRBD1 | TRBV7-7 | CASSSSPDRVTGELFF | TGTGCTAGCAGCTCCTCTCCGGACAGGGTGACCGGGGAGCTGTTTTTT
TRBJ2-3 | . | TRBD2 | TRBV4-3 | CASSPLSGRTGTDTQYF | TGCGCCAGCAGCCCCTTATCCGGGAGGACTGGCACAGATACGCAGTATTTT
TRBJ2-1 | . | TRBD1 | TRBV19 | CASSVIPGQGYTGNEQFF | TGTGCCAGTAGTGTTATACCGGGACAGGGATATACAGGCAATGAGCAGTTCTTC
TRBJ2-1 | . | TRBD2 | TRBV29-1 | CSVLLAGSFNEQFF | TGCAGCGTCCTCCTAGCGGGGTCTTTCAATGAGCAGTTCTTC
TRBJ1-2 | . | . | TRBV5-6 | CASSLLPGSYNYGYTF | TGTGCCAGCAGCTTACTTCCAGGATCTTATAACTATGGCTACACCTTC
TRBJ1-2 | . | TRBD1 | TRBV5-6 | CASSTTGMGYTF | TGTGCCAGCAGCACGACAGGGATGGGCTACACCTTC
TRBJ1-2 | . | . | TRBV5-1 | CASSDVTSYGYTF | TGCGCCAGCAGCGACGTGACAAGCTATGGCTACACCTTC
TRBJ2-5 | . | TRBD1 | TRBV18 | CASSLTTGVETQYF | TGTGCCAGCTCACTCACAACAGGGGTGGAGACCCAGTACTTC
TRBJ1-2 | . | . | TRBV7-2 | CASSGSSPADGYTF | TGTGCCAGCAGCGGCTCGTCCCCCGCAGATGGCTACACCTTC
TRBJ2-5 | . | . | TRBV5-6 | CASSLGEEAQYF | TGTGCCAGCAGCTTGGGGGAGGAGGCCCAGTACTTC
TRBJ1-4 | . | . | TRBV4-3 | CASSQESPPPRGLFF | TGCGCCAGCAGCCAAGAAAGCCCCCCTCCCCGGGGGCTGTTTTTT
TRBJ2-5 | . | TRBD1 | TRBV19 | CASRKLDRAEETQYF | TGTGCCAGTAGGAAACTGGACAGGGCCGAAGAGACCCAGTACTTC
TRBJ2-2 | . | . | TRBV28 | CASSIGHLSPGELFF | TGTGCCAGCAGTATAGGACACCTTAGCCCCGGGGAGCTGTTTTTT
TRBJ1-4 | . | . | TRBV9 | CASSATTGRYEKLFF | TGTGCCAGCAGCGCCACTACAGGAAGATATGAAAAACTGTTTTTT
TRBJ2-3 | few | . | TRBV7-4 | CASSLAGGPQGTDTQYF | TGTGCCAGCAGCTTAGCGGGGGGGCCACAGGGCACAGATACGCAGTATTTT
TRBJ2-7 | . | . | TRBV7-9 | CASSLDGGSGYEQYF | TGTGCCAGCAGCTTAGATGGGGGGAGTGGCTACGAGCAGTACTTC
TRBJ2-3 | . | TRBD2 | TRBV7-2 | CASSSWGGTSTDTQYF | TGTGCCAGCAGCTCCTGGGGGGGGACCAGCACAGATACGCAGTATTTT
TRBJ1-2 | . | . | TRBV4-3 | CASSQRGGNHYGYTF | TGCGCCAGCAGCCAACGGGGCGGGAACCACTATGGCTACACCTTC
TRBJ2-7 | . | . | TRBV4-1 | CASSREPGHGNYEQYF | TGCGCCAGCAGCCGGGAACCGGGACACGGCAACTACGAGCAGTACTTC
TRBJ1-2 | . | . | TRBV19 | CASRKQDGYGYTF | TGTGCCAGTAGAAAACAGGATGGCTATGGCTACACCTTC
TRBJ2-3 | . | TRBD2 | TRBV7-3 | CASSLGLAGADTQYF | TGTGCCAGCAGCTTAGGACTAGCTGGTGCAGATACGCAGTATTTT
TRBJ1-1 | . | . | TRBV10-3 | CATKIGGAEAFF | TGTGCCACCAAAATTGGGGGCGCTGAAGCTTTCTTT
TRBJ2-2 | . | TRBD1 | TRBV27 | CASSKGQNTGELFF | TGTGCCAGCAGCAAGGGACAGAACACTGGGGAGCTGTTTTTT
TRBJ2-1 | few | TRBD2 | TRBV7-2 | CASSLGASGSRSYNEQFF | TGTGCCAGCAGCTTAGGGGCTAGCGGGAGTAGGTCCTACAATGAGCAGTTCTTC
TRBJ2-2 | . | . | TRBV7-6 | CASSPRGAGELFF | TGTGCCAGCAGTCCCAGGGGGGCCGGGGAGCTGTTTTTT
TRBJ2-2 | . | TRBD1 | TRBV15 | CATSRGQGATGELFF | TGTGCCACCAGCAGGGGGCAGGGGGCCACCGGGGAGCTGTTTTTT
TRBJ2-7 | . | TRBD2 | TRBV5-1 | CASSSSGGREQYF | TGCGCCAGCAGCTCTAGCGGGGGGAGGGAGCAGTACTTC
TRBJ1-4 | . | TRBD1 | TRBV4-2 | CASSYGTGGNEKLFF | TGTGCCAGCAGCTACGGGACAGGCGGTAATGAAAAACTGTTTTTT
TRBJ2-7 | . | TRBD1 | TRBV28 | CASSFFGTGAAEQYF | TGTGCCAGCAGTTTTTTTGGGACAGGGGCTGCCGAGCAGTACTTC
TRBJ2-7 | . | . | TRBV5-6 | CASSASRYEQYF | TGTGCCAGCAGCGCCAGTCGCTACGAGCAGTACTTC
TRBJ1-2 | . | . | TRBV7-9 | CSSSFTSHGYTF | TGTTCCAGCAGCTTTACGAGCCATGGCTACACCTTC
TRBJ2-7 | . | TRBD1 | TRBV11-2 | CASSPRDRVYEQYF | TGTGCCAGCAGCCCCCGGGACAGGGTCTACGAGCAGTACTTC
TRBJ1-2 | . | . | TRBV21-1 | CASSKEGLWGQVVYGYTF | TGTGCCAGCAGCAAAGAGGGGTTGTGGGGACAGGTTGTATATGGCTACACCTTC
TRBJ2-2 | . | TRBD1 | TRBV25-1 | CASSDPGQGITGELFF | TGTGCCAGCAGTGACCCGGGACAGGGAATAACCGGGGAGCTGTTTTTT
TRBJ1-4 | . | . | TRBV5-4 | CASSPGTPTNEKLFF | TGTGCCAGCAGCCCCGGGACACCAACTAATGAAAAACTGTTTTTT
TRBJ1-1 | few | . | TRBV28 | CASSRAGGNTEAFF | TGTGCCAGCAGTCGAGCGGGTGGGAACACTGAAGCTTTCTTT
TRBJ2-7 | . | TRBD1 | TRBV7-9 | CASSSLPRTGTAYEQYF | TGTGCCAGCAGCTCACTGCCGCGGACCGGGACAGCCTACGAGCAGTACTTC
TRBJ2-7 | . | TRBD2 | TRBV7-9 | CASITGTNSYEQYF | TGTGCCAGCATCACCGGGACTAACTCCTACGAGCAGTACTTC
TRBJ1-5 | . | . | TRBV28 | CASSYKGDQPQHF | TGTGCCAGCAGTTATAAGGGGGATCAGCCCCAGCATTTT
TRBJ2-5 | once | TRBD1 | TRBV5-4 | CASSRDREVETQYF | TGTGCCAGCAGCCGGGACAGGGAAGTGGAGACCCAGTACTTC
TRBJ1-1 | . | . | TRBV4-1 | CASSLAGTEAFF | TGCGCCAGCAGCCTTGCAGGCACTGAAGCTTTCTTT
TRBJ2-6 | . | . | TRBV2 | CASIVTAGANVLTF | TGTGCCAGCATAGTTACAGCTGGGGCCAACGTCCTGACTTTC
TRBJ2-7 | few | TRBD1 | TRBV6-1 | CASSVSGTGNYEQYF | TGTGCCAGCAGTGTCTCCGGGACAGGGAATTACGAGCAGTACTTC
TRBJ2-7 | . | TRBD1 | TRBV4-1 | CASSQDGDRGRYEQYF | TGCGCCAGCAGCCAAGATGGGGACAGGGGTCGGTACGAGCAGTACTTC
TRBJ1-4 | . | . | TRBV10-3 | CAISDLGGASDEKLFF | TGTGCCATCAGTGACCTAGGGGGGGCATCCGATGAAAAACTGTTTTTT
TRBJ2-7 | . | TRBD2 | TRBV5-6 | CASTMRRLAGYEQYF | TGTGCCAGCACCATGAGGCGTCTAGCGGGCTACGAGCAGTACTTC
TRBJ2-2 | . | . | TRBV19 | CASRSVGQSLNTGELFF | TGTGCCAGTAGGAGTGTGGGACAAAGCTTGAACACCGGGGAGCTGTTTTTT
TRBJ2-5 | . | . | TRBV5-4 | CASSEGLAIETQYF | TGTGCCAGCAGTGAGGGGCTAGCGATAGAGACCCAGTACTTC
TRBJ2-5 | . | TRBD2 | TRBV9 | CASSVRGGGNQETQYF | TGTGCCAGCAGCGTTAGAGGCGGGGGGAACCAAGAGACCCAGTACTTC
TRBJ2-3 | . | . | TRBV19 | CASTPLGVRPDTQYF | TGTGCCAGTACCCCTCTAGGGGTTCGCCCAGATACGCAGTATTTT
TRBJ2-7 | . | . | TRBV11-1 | CASSRTGYEQYF | TGTGCCAGCAGCAGAACAGGGTACGAGCAGTACTTC
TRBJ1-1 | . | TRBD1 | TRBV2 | CASRGQGEAFF | TGTGCCAGCAGGGGACAGGGTGAAGCTTTCTTT
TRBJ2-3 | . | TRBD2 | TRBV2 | CASNLLAGGPVDTQYF | TGTGCCAGCAACTTACTAGCGGGGGGGCCCGTAGATACGCAGTATTTT
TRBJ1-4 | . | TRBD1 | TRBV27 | CASSPGTGREKLFF | TGTGCCAGCAGTCCCGGGACAGGACGTGAAAAACTGTTTTTT